This entry concerns a single T cell receptor beta chain. Its antigen is currently unknown. The data belong to a study of T cell responses to AZD1222 COVID-19 vaccine. Study results and caveats: The span of vaccine-associated CD4 TCRs extended across spike, with dominance at 160-218 and 743-854.

Clones were read by immunoSEQ multiplex PCR, and TCRdb kept only the in-frame ones, dropping some. The repertoire has about 83,000 clones, roughly 85% of them found once; the top ten carry around 3.6%. Germline V gene lookup returns CDR1 MDHEN and CDR2 SYDVKM. The CDR3 covers 15 residues. The V end was cut by 3 bases, the J end by 4 bases, with 15 bases between. Sequencing used peripheral blood, obtained 28 days after the second AZD1222 dose. The source is an adult who received the AZD1222 COVID-19 vaccine. This chain connects TRBV28 to TRBJ2-5, with D maybe TRBD1 (7 bases). CDR3: CASSLGQQEGETQYF. The DNA of the CDR3 is TGTGCCAGCAGTTTGGGACAGCAGGAGGGAGAGACCCAGTACTTC.